Presented here are 5 T cell receptor beta chains from one specimen sequenced in a study of T cell repertoires in cytomegalovirus infection (dated 2019 in TCRdb). TCRdb records Illumina HiSeq 1500 as the sequencer. TCRdb redid the processing of the public reads, applying fastp at Q25 and MiXCR, and retained in-frame beta chains. Each CDR3 protein appears once, grouped with its most common genes and DNA. The sample table holds around 170,000 distinct CDR3 sequences, of which around 14% were seen once. The ten top clones hold 25% to 30% of the sample. The specimen sequenced was PBMCs. The source of these receptors is a human donor in good health (CMV status not recorded). Some clones in this sample may be carry-over from other donors' samples.

Note on this clonotype: A much larger clone differs by one base, so this may be a read error. This sequence joins TRBV7-9 and TRBJ1-1, with 8 bases identical to TRBD1. V shed 2 bases and J 4 bases; nucleotides not matched to a gene: 3. The CDR3 has 14 amino acids. The germline gives CDR1 SEHNR, CDR2 FQNEAQ (reference sequence). The CDR3 DNA is TGTGCCAGCAGCTTAAGGACAGGGAGCACTGAAGCTTTCTTT. Protein: CASSLRTGSTEAFF. Full variable domain (remainder filled in from reference TRBV7-9 and TRBJ1-1): DTGVSQNPRHKITKRGQNVTFRCDPISEHNRLYWYRQTLGQGPEFLTYFQNEAQLEKSRLLSDRFSAERPKGSFSTLEIQRTEQGDSAMYLCASSLRTGSTEAFFGQGTRLTVV.

At least ten counts were recorded for this clonotype. The CDR3 sequence is CASSSIVTGERETQYF. In DNA form, the CDR3 reads TGTGCCAGCAGCTCGATCGTCACAGGGGAGAGGGAGACCCAGTACTTC. This sequence joins TRBV7-3 and TRBJ2-5; 7 bases match TRBD1. The CDR3 covers 16 residues. V was pared by 4 bases and J by 5 bases, with 13 bases of the junction left unmatched. CDR1 SGHTA and CDR2 FQGTGA come from the germline V gene.

This clonotype was recorded a few times. The gene calls are TRBV6-2 or TRBV6-3 and TRBJ2-1; D tentatively reads TRBD1 or TRBD2 (5 bases each). This CDR3 region has 18 residues. The V gene lost 2 bases and the J gene lost 7 bases, with 24 bases spanning the gap. The V gene's germline CDR1 is MNHEY and CDR2 SVGEGT. Here the CDR3 reads CASSYGQGVGKIVNEQFF. CDR3 bases: TGTGCCAGCAGTTACGGGCAGGGAGTAGGTAAGATAGTGAATGAGCAGTTCTTC.

This clonotype was detected ten times or more. The chain employs TRBV10-3 and TRBJ2-6; maybe TRBD1 (5 bases). V was trimmed by 2 bases and J by 1 base, leaving 9 bases between them. CDR3 length: 16 residues. The germline CDR1 and CDR2 sequences are ENHRY and SYGVKD. In DNA form, the CDR3 reads TGTGCCATCAGTGAGGTGGGGCAATCTGGGGCCAACGTCCTGACTTTC. It translates to CAISEVGQSGANVLTF.

This clonotype was found a few times. The V call is TRBV6-2 or TRBV6-3, the J call TRBJ2-3, with 7 bases identical to TRBD2. CDR3 length: 15 amino acids. The trim removed 2 bases at V and 5 bases at J, leaving 7 bases unmatched. From germline, CDR1 is MNHEY and CDR2 SVGEGT. The CDR3 is CASSYAGERRDTQYF. The CDR3 bases are TGTGCCAGCAGTTACGCGGGAGAAAGAAGAGATACGCAGTATTTT.